These T cell receptor beta chains were read from a single sample in a study of response to subunit inactivated influenza vaccine. TCRdb independently ran MiXCR on the RT-PCR reads; one entry per CDR3 protein. The table shows about 310,000 distinct CDR3 sequences, with just over 20% occurring only once. The source was PBMCs from blood, collected approximately 22 months after vaccination. The source of these receptors is a man aged 45 to 70 who received an inactivated influenza vaccine. The CDR3 runs from the conserved cysteine through the conserved F or W. Each record gives: J gene, V gene, clone size, D gene, CDR3 DNA, CDR3 protein. The D gene is left open where the match is weak. Not all rows give a size; the values are once, few, many and, for expanded clones, a class.

>TRBJ2-7|TRBV27|NA|NA
TGTGCCAGCAGTTCGGGACATCGGGCGGTCTACGAGCAGTACTTC
CASSSGHRAVYEQYF
>TRBJ1-5|TRBV2|NA|NA
TGTGCCAGCAGTGAACGTTGGGGTAATCAGCCCCAGCATTTT
CASSERWGNQPQHF
>TRBJ2-3|TRBV20-1|few|NA
TGCAGTGCTAGGATCTTCGGCTACACAGATACGCAGTATTTT
CSARIFGYTDTQYF
>TRBJ2-3|TRBV13|NA|NA
TGTGCCAGCAGCTTAGGCTGGGGGGGCGCCGGCACAGATACGCAGTATTTT
CASSLGWGGAGTDTQYF
>TRBJ1-1|TRBV12-3/TRBV12-4|few|TRBD1
TGTGCCAGCAGGGTCGGACAGGGGGTCCCTGAAGCTTTCTTT
CASRVGQGVPEAFF
>TRBJ1-2|TRBV12-3/TRBV12-4|few|TRBD1
TGTGCCAGCAGTTTCAGGACAGGGGAGGGCTATGGCTACACCTTC
CASSFRTGEGYGYTF
>TRBJ1-1|TRBV12-3/TRBV12-4|NA|TRBD1
TGTGCCAGCAGTCCAGGCTCTGGGACAGGGATAATGAACACTGAAGCTTTCTTT
CASSPGSGTGIMNTEAFF
>TRBJ1-2|TRBV20-1|many|TRBD1
TGCAGTGCCCACGGGACAGGGACTGGCTACACCTTC
CSAHGTGTGYTF
>TRBJ2-3|TRBV20-1|NA|TRBD2
TGCAGTGCTAGAGATTCCGGAGCGGGGAGATTAGGTCGAGATACGCAGTATTTT
CSARDSGAGRLGRDTQYF
>TRBJ2-7|TRBV9|NA|NA
TGTGCCAGCAGCGTAGCCTCTGGGCAATACGAGCAGTACTTC
CASSVASGQYEQYF
>TRBJ1-2|TRBV12-3/TRBV12-4|many|NA
TGTGCCAGCAGTTTATCAGCTTATGGCTACACCTTC
CASSLSAYGYTF
>TRBJ2-5|TRBV28|few|NA
TGTGCCAGCAGTACCTCATCCCCGGGAACCCAGTACTTC
CASSTSSPGTQYF
>TRBJ1-5|TRBV29-1|NA|NA
TGCAGCGTCAGCCTTGGCCGCAATCAGCCCCAGCATTTT
CSVSLGRNQPQHF
>TRBJ1-1|TRBV9|few|NA
TGTGCCAGCAGGCCGGGGACCCTAAGGAAGAACACTGAAGCTTTCTTT
CASRPGTLRKNTEAFF
>TRBJ2-2|TRBV5-1|NA|NA
TGCGCCAGCAGCCCAAGACAGACGGGCACCGGGGAGCTGTTTTTT
CASSPRQTGTGELFF
>TRBJ1-6|TRBV4-2|NA|TRBD1
TGTGCCAGCCACGAGGGGGCAGGGGGGAATTCACCCCTCCACTTT
CASHEGAGGNSPLHF
>TRBJ2-1|TRBV4-1|NA|TRBD2
TGCGCCAGCAGCCAGATTTTTAGCGGGGGGGCCTATGAGCAGTTCTTC
CASSQIFSGGAYEQFF